Presented here are 6 T cell receptor beta chains from one specimen sequenced in a study of early T cells in non-severe SARS-CoV-2 infection. Via MiXCR, TCRdb re-called the 5' RACE reads, giving one row per CDR3 protein. The sample carries around 62,000 distinct CDR3 sequences, 4% to 5.5% recorded once. The sample consisted of whole blood. The receptors come from an adult who was a healthcare worker with PCR-confirmed SARS-CoV-2 infection or an uninfected control (not recorded which).

The rearrangement joins TRBV9 to TRBJ2-2, with D unresolved. This CDR3 is 15 amino acids long. Trimming took 3 bases from V and 1 from J, leaving 10 bases between them. The germline CDR1 and CDR2 sequences are SGDLS and YYNGEE. The CDR3 reads CASSGVDGNTGELFF. The DNA of the CDR3 is TGTGCCAGCAGCGGGGTGGATGGGAACACCGGGGAGCTGTTTTTT.

There are many counts of this clonotype. This chain joins TRBV3-1 and TRBJ1-1; 7 bases fit TRBD1. Germline V gene data show CDR1 as LGHDT and CDR2 as YNNKEL (reference sequence). This CDR3 has 13 amino acids. V was pared by 6 bases and J by 1 base, with 2 bases of the junction left unmatched. CDR3 amino acids: CASRQGTNTEAFF. CDR3 DNA: TGTGCCAGCAGACAGGGGACGAACACTGAAGCTTTCTTT.

This clonotype was seen a single time. A much larger clone sits a single nucleotide away, making a read error possible. The chain recombines TRBV5-4 with TRBJ1-6; D not resolved. The CDR3 is 17 amino acids. Germline V lookup: CDR1 SGHNT, CDR2 YYREEE (reference sequence). Trimming took off 2 bases at V and 3 bases at J, with 15 bases between the two ends. CDR3 coding DNA: TGTGCCAGCAGCTTAAAGTACGGAAGCTACTATAATTCACCCCTCCACTTT. This sequence encodes CASSLKYGSYYNSPLHF.

This clonotype has at least ten counts. The chain combines TRBV12-3 or TRBV12-4 with TRBJ1-2; D is possibly TRBD1 (5 bases). Trimming cost V 5 bases and J 4 bases, with 11 bases left between them. This CDR3 is built from 13 residues. CDR3 sequence reads: CASSPRDGYGYTF. For the CDR3, the DNA is TGTGCCAGCAGTCCGCGGGACGGCTATGGCTACACCTTC.

This clonotype has a handful of counts. The V gene is TRBV5-6, the J gene TRBJ1-1; D possibly corresponds to TRBD1 (5 bases). The V end lost 4 bases, the J end lost 6 bases, and 13 bases lay between the germline ends. CDR1 and CDR2 from the germline V gene are SGHDT and YYEEEE. This CDR3 is built from 13 residues. The CDR3 region has the DNA TGTGCCAGCAGCCCGGCGGGGGGGGCTGAAGCTTTCTTT. This gives the protein CASSPAGGAEAFF.

J is TRBJ2-7 and V is TRBV6-1; D possibly corresponds to TRBD2 (7 bases). The germline gives CDR1 MNHNS, CDR2 SASEGT. Between the trimmed V and J ends, which lost 7 bases and 3 bases, there was a span of 16 bases. CDR3 length: 14 residues. CDR3 loop: CASKVGGGLYEQYF. The CDR3 bases are TGTGCCAGCAAGGTCGGCGGGGGCCTCTACGAGCAGTACTTC.